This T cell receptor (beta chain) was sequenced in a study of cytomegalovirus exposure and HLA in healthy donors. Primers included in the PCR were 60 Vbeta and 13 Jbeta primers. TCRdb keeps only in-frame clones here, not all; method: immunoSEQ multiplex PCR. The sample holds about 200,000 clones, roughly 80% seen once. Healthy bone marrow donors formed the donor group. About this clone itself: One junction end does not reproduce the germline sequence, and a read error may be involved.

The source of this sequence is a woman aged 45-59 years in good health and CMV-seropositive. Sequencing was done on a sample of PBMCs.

In nucleotides, the CDR3 is TGTGCCAGCACCCAAGGCAGGGGATCGGATGGGGCCAACGGCCTGACTTTC. Its translation: CASTQGRGSDGANGLTF. The chain employs TRBV5-4 and TRBJ2-6, with a tentative D call TRBD1 (6 bases). CDR3 length: 17 amino acids. CDR1 and CDR2 (germline): SGHNT, YYREEE (reference sequence).